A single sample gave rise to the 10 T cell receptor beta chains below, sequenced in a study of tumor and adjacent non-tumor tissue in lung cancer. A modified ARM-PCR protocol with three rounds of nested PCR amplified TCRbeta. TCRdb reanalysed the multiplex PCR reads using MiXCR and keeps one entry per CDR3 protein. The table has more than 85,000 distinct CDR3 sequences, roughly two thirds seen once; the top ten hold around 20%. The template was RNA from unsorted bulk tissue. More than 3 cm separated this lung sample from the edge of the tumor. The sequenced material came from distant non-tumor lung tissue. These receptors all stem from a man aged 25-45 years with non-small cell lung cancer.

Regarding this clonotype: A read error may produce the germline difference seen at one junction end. The CDR3 region is CVSIEGLAIGEQYF. For the CDR3, the DNA is TGTGTCAGCATCGAGGGACTAGCAATTGGCGAGCAGTACTTC. The chain employs TRBV6-2 or TRBV6-3 and TRBJ2-7, with TRBD2 matching over 9 bases. Germline V gene data show CDR1 as MNHEY and CDR2 as SVGEGT. This CDR3 region has 14 residues.

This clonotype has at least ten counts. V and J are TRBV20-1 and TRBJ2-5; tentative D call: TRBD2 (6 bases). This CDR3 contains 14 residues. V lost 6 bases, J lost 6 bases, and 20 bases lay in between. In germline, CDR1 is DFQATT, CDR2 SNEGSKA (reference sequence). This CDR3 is CSASLDYQQKTQYF. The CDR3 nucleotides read TGCAGTGCCTCTCTGGACTACCAGCAAAAGACCCAGTACTTC.

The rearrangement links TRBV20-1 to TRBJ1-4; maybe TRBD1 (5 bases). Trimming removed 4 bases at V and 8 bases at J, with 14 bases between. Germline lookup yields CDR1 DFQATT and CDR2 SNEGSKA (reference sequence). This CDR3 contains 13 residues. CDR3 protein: CSATTGGREKLFF. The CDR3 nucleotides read TGCAGTGCTACGACGGGGGGTAGAGAAAAACTGTTTTTT.

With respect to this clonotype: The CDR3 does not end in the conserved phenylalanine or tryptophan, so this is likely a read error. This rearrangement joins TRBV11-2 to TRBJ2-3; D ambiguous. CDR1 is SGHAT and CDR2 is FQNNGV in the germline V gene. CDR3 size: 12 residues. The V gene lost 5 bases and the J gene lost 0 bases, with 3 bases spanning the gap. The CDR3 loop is CASSLSTDTQYY. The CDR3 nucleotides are TGTGCCAGCAGCCTGAGCACAGATACGCAGTATTAT.

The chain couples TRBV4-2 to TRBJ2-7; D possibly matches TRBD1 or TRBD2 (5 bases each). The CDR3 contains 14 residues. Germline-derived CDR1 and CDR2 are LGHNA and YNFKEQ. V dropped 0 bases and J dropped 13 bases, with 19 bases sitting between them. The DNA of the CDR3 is TGTGCCAGCAGCCAAGAGGTTAGCAGGGAGCCGTTATACTTC. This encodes CASSQEVSREPLYF.

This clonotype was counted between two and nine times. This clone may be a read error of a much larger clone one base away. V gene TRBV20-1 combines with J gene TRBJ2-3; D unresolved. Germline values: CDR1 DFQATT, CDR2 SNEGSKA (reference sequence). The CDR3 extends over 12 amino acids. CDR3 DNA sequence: TGCAGCTCTTTTCATGGCACAGATACGCAGTATTTT. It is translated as CSSFHGTDTQYF.

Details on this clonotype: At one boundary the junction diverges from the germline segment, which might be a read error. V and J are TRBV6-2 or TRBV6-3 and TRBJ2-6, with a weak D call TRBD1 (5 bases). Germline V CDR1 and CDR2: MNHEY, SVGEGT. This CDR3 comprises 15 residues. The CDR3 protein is CVSSFDSSGANVRTF. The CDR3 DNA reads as TGTGTCAGCAGTTTCGACAGCTCTGGGGCCAACGTCCGGACTTTC.

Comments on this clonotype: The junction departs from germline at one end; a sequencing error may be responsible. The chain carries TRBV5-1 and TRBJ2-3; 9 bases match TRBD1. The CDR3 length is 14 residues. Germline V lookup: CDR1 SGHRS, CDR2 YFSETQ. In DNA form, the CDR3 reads TGCGCCAGCGGCTTAGGACAGGGGAGAGATACGCAGTATTTT. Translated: CASGLGQGRDTQYF.

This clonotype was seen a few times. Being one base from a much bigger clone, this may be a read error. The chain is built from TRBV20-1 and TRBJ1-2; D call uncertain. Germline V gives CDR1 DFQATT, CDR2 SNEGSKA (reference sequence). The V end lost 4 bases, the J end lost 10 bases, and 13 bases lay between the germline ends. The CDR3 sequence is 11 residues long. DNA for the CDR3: TGCAGTGCTAACACCGGGGATGCCTACACCTTC. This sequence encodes CSANTGDAYTF.

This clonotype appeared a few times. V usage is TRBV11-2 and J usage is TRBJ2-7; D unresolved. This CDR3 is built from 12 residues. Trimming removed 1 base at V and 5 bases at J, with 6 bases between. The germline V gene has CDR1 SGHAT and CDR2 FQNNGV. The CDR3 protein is CASSLGLHEQYF. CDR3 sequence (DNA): TGTGCCAGCAGCTTAGGACTGCACGAGCAGTACTTC. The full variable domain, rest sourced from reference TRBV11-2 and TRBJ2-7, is EAGVAQSPRYKIIEKRQSVAFWCNPISGHATLYWYQQILGQGPKLLIQFQNNGVVDDSQLPKDRFSAERLKGVDSTLKIQPAKLEDSAVYLCASSLGLHEQYFGPGTRLTVT.